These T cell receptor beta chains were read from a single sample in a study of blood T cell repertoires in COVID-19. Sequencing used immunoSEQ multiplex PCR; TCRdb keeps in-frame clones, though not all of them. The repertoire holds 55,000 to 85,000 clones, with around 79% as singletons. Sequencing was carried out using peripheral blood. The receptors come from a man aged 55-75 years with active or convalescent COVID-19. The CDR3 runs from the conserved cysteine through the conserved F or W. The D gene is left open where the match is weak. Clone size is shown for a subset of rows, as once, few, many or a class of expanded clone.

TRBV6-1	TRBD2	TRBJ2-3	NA	CASSEAGDYTDTQYF	TGTGCCAGCAGTGAAGCGGGGGACTACACAGATACGCAGTATTTT
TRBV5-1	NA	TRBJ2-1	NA	CASSLDRGGNEQFF	TGCGCCAGCAGCTTGGACCGGGGTGGCAATGAGCAGTTCTTC
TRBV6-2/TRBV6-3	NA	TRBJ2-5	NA	CASSYLFQETQYF	TGTGCCAGCAGTTATCTATTCCAAGAGACCCAGTACTTC
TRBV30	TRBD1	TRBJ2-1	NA	CAWATGPRFSNEQFF	TGTGCCTGGGCGACAGGGCCCCGGTTTTCAAATGAGCAGTTCTTC
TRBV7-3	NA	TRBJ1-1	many	CASALGVNTEAFF	TGTGCCAGCGCCCTAGGGGTCAACACTGAAGCTTTCTTT
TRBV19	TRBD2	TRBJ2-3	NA	CASGTSGGDTQYF	TGTGCCAGTGGGACTAGCGGGGGGGATACGCAGTATTTT
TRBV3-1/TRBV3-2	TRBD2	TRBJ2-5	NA	CASSRGLSGGAQYF	TGTGCCAGCAGCCGAGGGTTAAGCGGGGGGGCCCAGTACTTC
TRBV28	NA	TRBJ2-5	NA	CASYSSEETQYF	TGTGCCAGCTACTCTAGCGAAGAGACCCAGTACTTC
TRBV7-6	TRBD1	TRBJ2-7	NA	CASSLQTGNEQYF	TGTGCCAGCAGCCTACAGACAGGGAACGAGCAGTACTTC
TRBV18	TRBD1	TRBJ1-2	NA	CASSPPGQTYGYTF	TGTGCCAGCTCACCACCGGGACAGACTTATGGCTACACCTTC